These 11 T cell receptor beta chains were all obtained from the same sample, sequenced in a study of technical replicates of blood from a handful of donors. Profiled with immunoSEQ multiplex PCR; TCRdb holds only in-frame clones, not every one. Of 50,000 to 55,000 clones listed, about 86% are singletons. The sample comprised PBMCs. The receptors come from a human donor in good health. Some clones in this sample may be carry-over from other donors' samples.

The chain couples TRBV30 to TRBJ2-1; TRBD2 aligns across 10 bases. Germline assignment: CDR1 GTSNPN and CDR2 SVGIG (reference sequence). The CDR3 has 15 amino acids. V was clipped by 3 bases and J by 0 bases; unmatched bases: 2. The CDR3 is CAWRTSGLSYNEQFF. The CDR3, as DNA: TGTGCCTGGAGGACTAGCGGGCTCTCCTACAATGAGCAGTTCTTC.

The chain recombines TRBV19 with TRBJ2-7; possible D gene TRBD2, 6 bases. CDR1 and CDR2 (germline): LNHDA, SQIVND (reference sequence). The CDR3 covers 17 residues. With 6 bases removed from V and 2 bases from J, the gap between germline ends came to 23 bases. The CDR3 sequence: CASSPGDFIGTPYEQYF. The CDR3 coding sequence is TGTGCCAGTAGCCCCGGGGACTTTATAGGTACCCCCTACGAGCAGTACTTC.

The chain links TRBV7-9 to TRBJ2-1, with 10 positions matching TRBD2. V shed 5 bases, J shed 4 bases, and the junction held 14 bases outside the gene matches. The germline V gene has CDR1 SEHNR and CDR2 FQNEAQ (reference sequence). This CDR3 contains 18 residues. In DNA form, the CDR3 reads TGTGCCAGCAGCCAACCAAAGCGGGAGGGCCCAAGTTACAATGAGCAGTTCTTC. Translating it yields CASSQPKREGPSYNEQFF.

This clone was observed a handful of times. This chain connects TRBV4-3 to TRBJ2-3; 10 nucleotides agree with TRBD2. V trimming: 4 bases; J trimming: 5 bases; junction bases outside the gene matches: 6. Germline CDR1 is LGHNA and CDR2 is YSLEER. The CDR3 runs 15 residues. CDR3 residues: CASSPLAGDVDTQYF. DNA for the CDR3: TGCGCCAGCAGCCCGCTAGCGGGAGACGTAGATACGCAGTATTTT.

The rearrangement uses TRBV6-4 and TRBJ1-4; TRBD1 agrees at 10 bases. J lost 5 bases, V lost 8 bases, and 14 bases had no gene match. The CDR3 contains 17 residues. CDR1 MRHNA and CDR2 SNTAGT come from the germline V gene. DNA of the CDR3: TGTGCCAGCGGCGCCGGGACAGGGGAGGTCGAGAATGAAAAACTGTTTTTT. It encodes CASGAGTGEVENEKLFF.

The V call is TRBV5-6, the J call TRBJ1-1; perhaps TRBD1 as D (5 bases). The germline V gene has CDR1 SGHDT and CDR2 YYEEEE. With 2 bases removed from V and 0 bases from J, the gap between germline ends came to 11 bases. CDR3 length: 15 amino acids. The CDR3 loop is CASSFRDYMNTEAFF. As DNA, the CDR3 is TGTGCCAGCAGCTTCCGGGACTATATGAACACTGAAGCTTTCTTT.

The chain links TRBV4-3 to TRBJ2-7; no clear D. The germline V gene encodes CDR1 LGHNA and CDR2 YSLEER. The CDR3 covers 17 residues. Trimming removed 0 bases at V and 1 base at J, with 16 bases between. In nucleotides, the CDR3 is TGCGCCAGCAGCCAAGAGTCTAGAGGTCCTAATTCCTACGAGCAGTACTTC. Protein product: CASSQESRGPNSYEQYF.

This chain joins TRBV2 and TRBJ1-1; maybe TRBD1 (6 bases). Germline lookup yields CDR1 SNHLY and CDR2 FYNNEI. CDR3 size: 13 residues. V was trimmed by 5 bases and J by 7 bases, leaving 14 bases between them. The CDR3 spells CASSTAQDSEAFF. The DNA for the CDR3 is TGTGCCAGCAGTACCGCCCAGGACAGTGAAGCTTTCTTT. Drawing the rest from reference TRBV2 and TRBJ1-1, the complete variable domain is EPEVTQTPSHQVTQMGQEVILRCVPISNHLYFYWYRQILGQKVEFLVSFYNNEISEKSEIFDDQFSVERPDGSNFTLKIRSTKLEDSAMYFCASSTAQDSEAFFGQGTRLTVV.

The CDR3 spells CASSVAGTDTQYF. CDR3 in DNA: TGTGCCAGCAGCGTAGCGGGCACAGATACGCAGTATTTT. This chain uses TRBV9 with TRBJ2-3; no clear D gene. The CDR3 runs 13 residues. The ends were cut back, 0 bases at V and 1 base at J, with 3 bases in the middle. The germline V gene encodes CDR1 SGDLS and CDR2 YYNGEE. Drawing the rest from reference TRBV9 and TRBJ2-3, the complete variable domain is DSGVTQTPKHLITATGQRVTLRCSPRSGDLSVYWYQQSLDQGLQFLIQYYNGEERAKGNILERFSAQQFPDLHSELNLSSLELGDSALYFCASSVAGTDTQYFGPGTRLTVL.

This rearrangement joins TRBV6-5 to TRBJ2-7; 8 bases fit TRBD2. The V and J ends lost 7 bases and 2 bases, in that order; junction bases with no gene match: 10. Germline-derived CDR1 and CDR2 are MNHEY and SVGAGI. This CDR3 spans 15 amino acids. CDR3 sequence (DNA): TGTGCCAGCATTCCGACCTCGCGGGGGGCCTACGAGCAGTACTTC. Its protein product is CASIPTSRGAYEQYF.

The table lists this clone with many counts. The CDR3 reads CASSPGDFYGYTF. The CDR3 coding sequence is TGTGCCAGCAGCCCCGGGGACTTCTATGGCTACACCTTC. The J gene is TRBJ1-2, the V gene TRBV6-1, with a possible D match to TRBD1 (5 bases). Germline values: CDR1 MNHNS, CDR2 SASEGT. V shed 6 bases and J shed 4 bases, with 12 bases lying between them. This CDR3 has 13 residues.